Presented here are 23 T cell receptor beta chains from one specimen sequenced in a study of blood T cell repertoires in COVID-19. Sequencing used immunoSEQ multiplex PCR; TCRdb keeps in-frame clones, though not all of them. The repertoire holds around 100,000 clones, with approximately 84% as singletons. Sequenced sample: peripheral blood. The receptor set was obtained from a human donor in a cohort sampled during active COVID-19.

The chain combines TRBV27 with TRBJ2-3; 11 bases align to TRBD2. The germline gives CDR1 MNHEY, CDR2 SMNVEV (reference sequence). V dropped 8 bases and J dropped 1; count of bases not matched to a gene: 5. The CDR3 consists of 15 residues. CDR3 bases: TGTGCCAGCGCGGAACTAGCGGGAGGCACAGATACGCAGTATTTT. It codes for CASAELAGGTDTQYF.

With respect to this clone: Other DNA sequences in this sample translate to the same CDR3. The gene calls are TRBV5-1 and TRBJ2-3; 11 positions match TRBD2. The CDR3 sequence is 15 residues long. Germline V lookup: CDR1 SGHRS, CDR2 YFSETQ. V was pared by 0 bases and J by 3 bases, with 0 bases of the junction left unmatched. The CDR3 DNA follows: TGCGCCAGCAGCTTGGGACTAGCGGGGACAGATACGCAGTATTTT. Its protein product is CASSLGLAGTDTQYF.

The chain carries TRBV9 and TRBJ1-2; perhaps TRBD1 as D (5 bases). CDR3 size: 15 residues. Germline CDR1 and CDR2: SGDLS and YYNGEE. Deletions cut 0 bases from V and 4 bases from J, with 13 bases between. In nucleotides, the CDR3 is TGTGCCAGCAGCGTAGTTGGGGCCCCATCCTATGGCTACACCTTC. Encoded protein: CASSVVGAPSYGYTF.

The gene calls are TRBV28 and TRBJ1-1; maybe TRBD1 (6 bases). The V gene lost 7 bases and the J gene lost 6 bases, with 21 bases spanning the gap. CDR1 and CDR2 (germline): MDHEN, SYDVKM. This CDR3 comprises 15 residues. The CDR3 spells CASNMGVTGKPEAFF. The DNA for the CDR3 is TGTGCCAGCAACATGGGGGTCACAGGGAAGCCTGAAGCTTTCTTT.

V usage is TRBV7-2 and J usage is TRBJ2-7, with D possibly matching TRBD2 (6 bases). The CDR3 consists of 13 residues. V was trimmed by 2 bases and J by 4 bases, leaving 9 bases between them. Germline values: CDR1 SGHTA, CDR2 FQGNSA. DNA of the CDR3: TGTGCCAGCAGCTTAAGCGGGCTATACGAGCAGTACTTC. This sequence encodes CASSLSGLYEQYF.

The chain combines TRBV15 with TRBJ2-7; 9 bases match TRBD1. The V gene end was trimmed by 0 bases and the J gene end by 7 bases; junction bases not matched to a gene: 13. The CDR3 covers 17 residues. Germline-derived CDR1 and CDR2 are LNHNV and YYDKDF (reference sequence). As DNA, the CDR3 is TGTGCCACCAGCAGAGATTGGGGACAGGGTTCCCTTGGAGAGCAGTACTTC. It is translated as CATSRDWGQGSLGEQYF.

CDR3 coding DNA: TGTGCCAGCAGGGTCACAGGGGGCTACGAGCAGTACTTC. This codes for CASRVTGGYEQYF. The chain combines TRBV28 with TRBJ2-7, with 8 bases lining up with TRBD1. V trimming: 6 bases; J trimming: 3 bases; junction bases outside the gene matches: 4. Germline V gene sequence: CDR1 MDHEN, CDR2 SYDVKM. The CDR3 is 13 amino acids.

The CDR3 DNA follows: TGTGCCAGCAGTTTACACGGGGGGAACACCGGGGAGCTGTTTTTT. The encoded protein is CASSLHGGNTGELFF. The chain joins TRBV27 to TRBJ2-2; tentative D call: TRBD2 (6 bases). The CDR3 is 15 residues long. V was shortened by 2 bases and J by 1 base, with 8 bases between the two germline ends. CDR1 and CDR2 from the germline V gene are MNHEY and SMNVEV (reference sequence).

CDR3 coding DNA: TGTGCCAGCAGCGTAAGGCGGGGGAGCTACGAGCAGTACTTC. This encodes CASSVRRGSYEQYF. This rearrangement joins TRBV7-8 to TRBJ2-7; 7 bases are a match to TRBD2. The trim removed 5 bases at V and 3 bases at J, leaving 7 bases unmatched. CDR3 size: 14 residues. The germline gives CDR1 SGHVS, CDR2 FQNEAQ.

This sequence joins TRBV9 and TRBJ2-3; D is possibly TRBD2 (5 bases). CDR1 SGDLS and CDR2 YYNGEE come from the germline V gene. Trimming cost V 2 bases and J 5 bases, with 24 bases left between them. The CDR3 covers 18 residues. In DNA, the CDR3 is TGTGCCAGCAGCGTTATCCCCATTGGGCTCGCGGCGGGAGATACGCAGTATTTT. This translates into CASSVIPIGLAAGDTQYF.

The CDR3 reads CASSYQGRAYEQYF. As DNA, the CDR3 is TGTGCCAGCAGCTATCAGGGTCGGGCCTACGAGCAGTACTTC. The chain combines TRBV7-2 with TRBJ2-7, with a weak D call TRBD1 (5 bases). The V end lost 4 bases, the J end lost 2 bases, and 12 bases lay between the germline ends. Germline CDR1 and CDR2: SGHTA and FQGNSA. This CDR3 has 14 residues.

This clone was seen only a few times. V is TRBV5-1 and J is TRBJ2-5; 10 nucleotides align to TRBD2. J gave up 2 bases and V 3 bases, and 7 bases lay outside the gene matches. The CDR3 is 16 amino acids. CDR1 and CDR2 from the germline V gene are SGHRS and YFSETQ. CDR3 in DNA: TGCGCCAGCAGCTCTCGGTATAGCGGGGGGCAAGAGACCCAGTACTTC. Protein product: CASSSRYSGGQETQYF.

The chain employs TRBV9 and TRBJ2-1; no clear D gene. CDR1 and CDR2 (germline): SGDLS, YYNGEE. Between the trimmed V and J ends, which lost 4 bases and 6 bases, there was a span of 11 bases. The CDR3 is 13 amino acids. The CDR3 protein is CASSITELNEQFF. For the CDR3, the DNA is TGTGCCAGCAGCATAACAGAACTCAATGAGCAGTTCTTC.

V gene TRBV9 combines with J gene TRBJ2-3; 11 nucleotides line up with TRBD2. Germline V gene lookup returns CDR1 SGDLS and CDR2 YYNGEE. The junction had 13 bases not matched to a gene; V was cut back by 4 bases and J by 0 bases. This CDR3 is 19 amino acids long. The CDR3 reads CASSLSVTRTSGSTDTQYF. DNA of the CDR3: TGTGCCAGCAGCTTGAGCGTTACCCGGACTAGCGGGAGCACAGATACGCAGTATTTT. Full variable domain (missing parts from reference TRBV9 and TRBJ2-3): DSGVTQTPKHLITATGQRVTLRCSPRSGDLSVYWYQQSLDQGLQFLIQYYNGEERAKGNILERFSAQQFPDLHSELNLSSLELGDSALYFCASSLSVTRTSGSTDTQYFGPGTRLTVL.

The chain carries TRBV9 and TRBJ1-2, with TRBD1 matching over 7 bases. With 0 bases clipped from V and 0 bases from J, the junction kept 2 bases outside the gene matches. Looked up from germline, CDR1 is SGDLS and CDR2 is YYNGEE. The CDR3 totals 15 residues. CDR3 nucleotide sequence: TGTGCCAGCAGCGTAGGACAGGGAGCTAACTATGGCTACACCTTC. Amino acid sequence: CASSVGQGANYGYTF.

This chain uses TRBV24-1 with TRBJ2-5; 7 bases match TRBD2. This CDR3 has 12 residues. Germline assignment: CDR1 KGHDR and CDR2 SFDVKD. The J segment lost 5 bases and the V segment lost 9 bases, leaving 5 bases of the junction unmatched. The CDR3 nucleotides are TGTGCCACCGGGACTACCTACGAGACCCAGTACTTC. This encodes CATGTTYETQYF.

V and J are TRBV10-3 and TRBJ1-2; D is possibly TRBD1 (5 bases). The germline V gene has CDR1 ENHRY and CDR2 SYGVKD. The V end lost 3 bases, the J end lost 0 bases, and 20 bases lay between the germline ends. This CDR3 contains 18 residues. CDR3 residues: CAISDLLGREGANYGYTF. CDR3 coding DNA: TGTGCCATCAGTGACCTCCTTGGCAGGGAGGGCGCTAACTATGGCTACACCTTC.

V and J are TRBV6-5 and TRBJ2-7; 8 nucleotides agree with TRBD2. V lost 6 bases, J lost 3 bases, and 7 bases stayed unmatched. This CDR3 contains 14 residues. Germline V lookup: CDR1 MNHEY, CDR2 SVGAGI. The CDR3, as DNA: TGTGCCAGCAGGGACGGGGGGGAAAACTACGAGCAGTACTTC. It encodes CASRDGGENYEQYF.

As for this clone: In the same sample, other DNA sequences code for this CDR3. In nucleotides, the CDR3 is TGTGCCAGCAGCGTAGGCGGGGAGGGCACCGGGGAGCTGTTTTTT. This gives the protein CASSVGGEGTGELFF. The J gene is TRBJ2-2, the V gene TRBV9; 7 nucleotides match TRBD2. Germline V gene sequence: CDR1 SGDLS, CDR2 YYNGEE. V shed 0 bases and J 4 bases; nucleotides not matched to a gene: 3. The CDR3 runs 15 residues.

The chain recombines TRBV7-3 with TRBJ1-1; D is unresolved. V was trimmed by 5 bases and J by 3 bases, leaving 10 bases between them. CDR1 and CDR2 (germline): SGHTA, FQGTGA. The CDR3 is made up of 13 amino acids. CDR3 DNA sequence: TGTGCCAGCAGCCCATACAGAGACACTGAAGCTTTCTTT. Encoded protein: CASSPYRDTEAFF.

V gene TRBV7-2 combines with J gene TRBJ2-7; D might be TRBD1 (6 bases). Trimming removed 3 bases at V and 4 bases at J, with 13 bases between. This CDR3 is built from 14 residues. Germline CDR1 SGHTA, CDR2 FQGNSA. The CDR3 DNA is TGTGCCAGCAGCTTTTGGACAGAATATTACGAGCAGTACTTC. Translated, it gives CASSFWTEYYEQYF.

V is TRBV7-8 and J is TRBJ1-3, with 9 bases lining up with TRBD1. V lost 5 bases and J lost 3; bases outside the gene matches: 5. The germline V gene has CDR1 SGHVS and CDR2 FQNEAQ. This CDR3 is 15 amino acids long. As DNA, the CDR3 is TGTGCCAGCAGCCAGACAGGGGGTAGTGGAAACACCATATATTTT. Its translation is CASSQTGGSGNTIYF.

The chain combines TRBV20-1 with TRBJ2-7; 8 bases align to TRBD2. The junction had 16 bases not matched to a gene; V was cut back by 3 bases and J by 6 bases. Germline V gene data show CDR1 as DFQATT and CDR2 as SNEGSKA (reference sequence). The CDR3 extends over 16 amino acids. The CDR3 spells CSASWPGGPISREQYF. CDR3 DNA sequence: TGCAGTGCTAGTTGGCCGGGAGGGCCGATAAGCCGCGAGCAGTACTTC.